These 24 T cell receptor beta chains share one sample of origin, sequenced in a study of PD-1 blockade in classical Hodgkin lymphoma. The repertoire was sequenced with immunoSEQ multiplex PCR; TCRdb's copy has only in-frame clones and lacks some. The table lists 10,000 to 15,000 clones, 91% of them singletons. Each patient's relapse followed autologous stem cell transplantation, and brentuximab vedotin exposure varied. Sequenced material: peripheral blood mononuclear cells (PBMCs), taken at baseline. The source is a human donor with classical Hodgkin lymphoma.

The CDR3 here is CASSPRGASTDTQYF. Written as DNA, the CDR3 is TGCGCCAGCAGCCCGCGGGGGGCTAGCACAGATACGCAGTATTTT. The genes are TRBV5-1 and TRBJ2-3, with TRBD2 matching over 8 bases. CDR1 is SGHRS, CDR2 YFSETQ, per germline. V trimming: 4 bases; J trimming: 0 bases; junction bases outside the gene matches: 4. The CDR3 length is 15 residues.

As for this clone: The junction departs from the called germline gene at one end, perhaps through a read error. V and J are TRBV5-4 and TRBJ2-1; weak D call: TRBD1 (6 bases). The germline V gene has CDR1 SGHNT and CDR2 YYREEE (reference sequence). The CDR3 spans 15 residues. CDR3 sequence reads: CASSQDSQPYNEQLF. In nucleotides, the CDR3 is TGTGCCAGCAGCCAGGACAGTCAGCCCTACAATGAGCAGCTCTTC.

The chain is built from TRBV5-1 and TRBJ2-7; tentative D call: TRBD2 (7 bases). The CDR3 sequence is 13 residues long. With 4 bases removed from V and 6 bases from J, the gap between germline ends came to 14 bases. Germline-derived CDR1 and CDR2 are SGHRS and YFSETQ. The CDR3 here is CASSPEGGREQYF. The CDR3 DNA sequence: TGCGCCAGCAGCCCGGAGGGGGGGCGCGAGCAGTACTTC. The full variable domain, rest sourced from reference TRBV5-1 and TRBJ2-7, is KAGVTQTPRYLIKTRGQQVTLSCSPISGHRSVSWYQQTPGQGLQFLFEYFSETQRNKGNFPGRFSGRQFSNSRSEMNVSTLELGDSALYLCASSPEGGREQYFGPGTRLTVT.

This clone appeared a few times. V gene TRBV19 combines with J gene TRBJ1-1; 9 nucleotides match TRBD1. The CDR3 spans 16 residues. After removal of 2 bases from V and 2 bases from J, the junction contained 6 bases not matched to a gene. CDR1 LNHDA and CDR2 SQIVND come from the germline V gene (reference sequence). DNA of the CDR3: TGTGCCAGTAGTATAACCCACAGGGGGCGAAACACTGAAGCTTTCTTT. It yields the protein CASSITHRGRNTEAFF.

The chain has TRBV7-9 and TRBJ2-1; D is tentatively TRBD1 or TRBD2 (5 bases each). Germline values: CDR1 SEHNR, CDR2 FQNEAQ (reference sequence). Deletions cut 4 bases from V and 6 bases from J, with 19 bases between. This CDR3 is 16 amino acids long. DNA for the CDR3: TGTGCCAGCAGCTCCAAAACGATCCTGAGGGGCAATGAGCAGTTCTTC. This sequence encodes CASSSKTILRGNEQFF.

This clone appeared a few times. The chain combines TRBV11-3 with TRBJ1-6; D ambiguous. This CDR3 region has 13 residues. Germline CDR1 SGHNT, CDR2 YENEEA. The V end lost 5 bases, the J end lost 10 bases, and 12 bases lay between the germline ends. The CDR3 coding sequence is TGTGCCAGCAGCCCTTCGGCTCGGTCACCCCTCCACTTT. Its protein product is CASSPSARSPLHF.

The gene calls are TRBV5-1 and TRBJ1-2; TRBD1 aligns across 8 bases. CDR1 is SGHRS and CDR2 is YFSETQ in the germline V gene. The V segment lost 4 bases and the J segment 7 bases; nucleotides outside the gene matches: 6. CDR3 length: 13 amino acids. The CDR3 reads CASSPTGEAGYTF. CDR3 sequence (DNA): TGCGCCAGCAGCCCGACAGGGGAGGCTGGCTACACCTTC.

The chain combines TRBV19 with TRBJ2-3, with 12 bases aligning to TRBD2. The germline gives CDR1 LNHDA, CDR2 SQIVND (reference sequence). The CDR3 consists of 17 residues. Germline trimming cut 6 bases from V and 0 bases from J; bases unmatched to any gene: 7. The CDR3 DNA reads as TGTGCCAGTAGCCGAGATCTAGCGGGGGGGAGCACAGATACGCAGTATTTT. Translated: CASSRDLAGGSTDTQYF.

The gene calls are TRBV5-1 and TRBJ1-1; D not certain. The germline CDR1 and CDR2 sequences are SGHRS and YFSETQ. The CDR3 loop spans 14 amino acids. Trimming removed 4 bases at V and 4 bases at J, with 14 bases between. CDR3 protein: CASSTGPASTEAFF. The CDR3 DNA reads as TGCGCCAGCAGCACCGGCCCCGCGAGCACTGAAGCTTTCTTT.

This rearrangement joins TRBV19 to TRBJ1-2; D gene uncertain. The CDR3 is 13 amino acids. The germline V and J ends were trimmed by 5 bases and 7 bases, with 14 bases remaining between them. In germline, CDR1 is LNHDA, CDR2 SQIVND (reference sequence). The CDR3: CASSLSGAGGYTF. CDR3 nucleotides: TGTGCCAGTAGTCTATCTGGAGCCGGTGGCTACACCTTC.

The chain recombines TRBV6-6 with TRBJ2-7, with a weak D call TRBD2 (6 bases). Germline V lookup: CDR1 MNHNY, CDR2 SVGAGI (reference sequence). Deletions cut 2 bases from V and 2 bases from J, with 16 bases between. The CDR3 is 16 residues long. Here the CDR3 DNA reads TGTGCCAGCAGTTACATTGGGGGTGGAGGGCCCTACGAGCAGTACTTC. Its protein product is CASSYIGGGGPYEQYF.

This clone occurred once. The rearrangement uses TRBV5-1 and TRBJ1-1, with 8 nucleotides matching TRBD1. The CDR3 has 15 amino acids. The junction had 2 bases not matched to a gene; V was cut back by 0 bases and J by 1 base. CDR1 and CDR2 (germline): SGHRS, YFSETQ. The CDR3 is CASSLGTGWNTEAFF. In nucleotides, the CDR3 is TGCGCCAGCAGCTTGGGGACAGGGTGGAACACTGAAGCTTTCTTT.

CDR3 sequence (DNA): TGTGCCAGCACCACAGGGGGCTTAAGCTATGGCTACACCTTC. Encoded protein: CASTTGGLSYGYTF. V and J are TRBV2 and TRBJ1-2, with 9 bases aligning to TRBD1. The CDR3 extends over 14 amino acids. Germline values: CDR1 SNHLY, CDR2 FYNNEI. The J segment lost 4 bases and the V segment lost 7 bases, leaving 7 bases of the junction unmatched.

The chain recombines TRBV5-1 with TRBJ2-2; either TRBD1 or TRBD2 may supply D (5 bases each). CDR3 length equals 15 residues. V lost 0 bases and J lost 6, with 12 bases in between. Germline V CDR1 and CDR2: SGHRS, YFSETQ. The CDR3 region has the DNA TGCGCCAGCAGCTTGGCCGTCGGGGCCGCCGGGGAGCTGTTTTTT. As protein: CASSLAVGAAGELFF.

The chain couples TRBV9 to TRBJ2-5, with 9 bases matching TRBD2. The CDR3 is made up of 18 amino acids. V gave up 4 bases and J gave up 4 bases; unmatched junction bases: 17. CDR1 SGDLS and CDR2 YYNGEE come from the germline V gene. CDR3: CASSKSAGGPLLGETQYF. The DNA of the CDR3 is TGTGCCAGCAGCAAATCGGCGGGGGGGCCCCTTTTAGGAGAGACCCAGTACTTC.

The chain joins TRBV5-1 to TRBJ1-6; weak D call: TRBD1 (6 bases). The CDR3 loop spans 13 amino acids. V lost 4 bases, J lost 13 bases, and 15 bases lay in between. Germline-derived CDR1 and CDR2 are SGHRS and YFSETQ. The CDR3 nucleotides are TGCGCCAGCAGCCAAACAGGGACCTGGCCCCTCCACTTT. It encodes CASSQTGTWPLHF.

CDR3 DNA sequence: TGTGCCAGCAGCTTAGCGGGTGGGGCCAGCTCCTACGAGCAGTACTTC. Translated, it gives CASSLAGGASSYEQYF. The chain recombines TRBV7-2 with TRBJ2-7; D is perhaps TRBD1 (5 bases). The CDR3 loop spans 16 amino acids. The germline gives CDR1 SGHTA, CDR2 FQGNSA. Trimming left V 0 bases short and J 0 bases short, with 12 bases between.

This rearrangement joins TRBV7-9 to TRBJ2-3; possible D gene TRBD2, 6 bases. The CDR3 sequence is 13 residues long. Between the trimmed V and J ends, which lost 1 base and 14 bases, there was a span of 16 bases. CDR1 is SEHNR, CDR2 FQNEAQ, per germline (reference sequence). CDR3 sequence: CASSLVDGGSGYF. CDR3 sequence (DNA): TGTGCCAGCAGCTTAGTTGATGGGGGGTCAGGGTATTTT.

The rearrangement links TRBV19 to TRBJ1-1; D may be TRBD1 (5 bases). Germline lookup yields CDR1 LNHDA and CDR2 SQIVND (reference sequence). V lost 7 bases and J lost 1, with 22 bases in between. The CDR3 is 17 amino acids. In DNA, the CDR3 is TGTGCCAGTATTTCGGACACAATTAGGGGCCAGAACACTGAAGCTTTCTTT. Translated, it gives CASISDTIRGQNTEAFF.

The J gene is TRBJ2-7, the V gene TRBV7-2; TRBD2 matches 9 bases. V trimming: 5 bases; J trimming: 1 base; junction bases outside the gene matches: 3. CDR1 is SGHTA, CDR2 FQGNSA, per germline. This CDR3 is built from 14 residues. The CDR3 loop is CASSLTSGSYEQYF. CDR3 in DNA: TGTGCCAGCAGCCTGACTAGCGGTTCCTACGAGCAGTACTTC.

The chain links TRBV7-9 to TRBJ2-3, with D unresolved. The CDR3 runs to 12 residues. The germline CDR1 and CDR2 sequences are SEHNR and FQNEAQ (reference sequence). V lost 3 bases and J 8 bases, leaving 9 bases between the germline ends. The CDR3 DNA reads TGTGCCAGCAGCTTCGGACCGGGTACGCAGTATTTT. Translating gives CASSFGPGTQYF.

Turning to this clone: This same CDR3 is encoded by further DNA sequences in the sample. This chain connects TRBV5-1 to TRBJ2-7; D is perhaps TRBD2 (5 bases). The CDR3 runs to 15 residues. The germline V and J ends were trimmed by 2 bases and 4 bases, with 16 bases remaining between them. Germline V gives CDR1 SGHRS, CDR2 YFSETQ. The CDR3 sequence is CASSLIPGSGYEQYF. CDR3 in DNA: TGCGCCAGCAGCTTAATTCCGGGGAGCGGATACGAGCAGTACTTC.

The rearrangement uses TRBV18 and TRBJ1-5; TRBD1 aligns across 7 bases. Germline trimming cut 2 bases from V and 3 bases from J; bases unmatched to any gene: 4. There are 15 residues in the CDR3. CDR1 is KGHSH, CDR2 LQKENI, per germline. The CDR3 here is CASSPAGQANQPQHF. The CDR3 bases are TGTGCCAGCTCACCAGCAGGACAGGCCAATCAGCCCCAGCATTTT.

The count of this clone is one. The chain links TRBV5-6 to TRBJ1-1, with a tentative D call TRBD1 (5 bases). Germline V gene lookup returns CDR1 SGHDT and CDR2 YYEEEE. V was cut by 4 bases and J by 0 bases, with 13 bases left in between. The CDR3 totals 15 residues. The CDR3 nucleotides are TGTGCCAGCAGCCACGTTGGACACATGAACACTGAAGCTTTCTTT. Protein: CASSHVGHMNTEAFF.